This paragraph reports one T cell receptor beta chain. Time point: newly diagnosed GD, antithyroid drugs for less than 3 months. PBMC-extracted RNA yielded the TCR library. The length of the CDR3 is 19 residues. V was pared by 0 bases and J by 2 bases, with 12 bases of the junction left unmatched. Germline-derived CDR1 and CDR2 are LGHDT and YNNKEL (reference sequence). Both iRepertoire HTBI primers and Arm-PCR of CDR3 regions were used to build the TCR beta libraries. MiXCR, run by TCRdb on the multiplex PCR reads, gives a single entry per CDR3 protein. Here the sample spans approximately 560,000 distinct CDR3 sequences, about 16% being singletons. The data were obtained in a study of regulatory T cells in long-lasting Graves disease. This sample was also put to use in a study of T cells in Graves' hyperthyroidism and ophthalmopathy.

The TCR comes from a man between 18 and 29 years old with Graves disease. The V call is TRBV3-1, the J call TRBJ2-1; 8 bases line up with TRBD2. Sequenced material: peripheral blood mononuclear cells (PBMCs), taken at new diagnosis, from a patient treated with antithyroid drugs. The CDR3 here is CASSQEIAGSSSPYNEQFF. The CDR3 bases are TGTGCCAGCAGCCAAGAAATAGCGGGGTCCTCCTCCCCCTACAATGAGCAGTTCTTC.